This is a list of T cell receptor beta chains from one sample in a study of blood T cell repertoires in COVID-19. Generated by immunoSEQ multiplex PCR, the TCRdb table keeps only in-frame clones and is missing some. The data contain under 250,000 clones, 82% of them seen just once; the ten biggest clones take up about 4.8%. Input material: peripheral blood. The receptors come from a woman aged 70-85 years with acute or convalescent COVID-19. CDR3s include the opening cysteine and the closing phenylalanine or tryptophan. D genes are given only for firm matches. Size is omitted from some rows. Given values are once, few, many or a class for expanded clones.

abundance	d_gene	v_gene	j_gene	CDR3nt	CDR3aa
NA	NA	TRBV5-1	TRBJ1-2	TGCGCCAGCAATGTCAACGGGGGGAACTATGGCTACACCTTC	CASNVNGGNYGYTF
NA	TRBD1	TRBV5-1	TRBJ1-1	TGCGCCAGCAGCGAGACAGGGGACGCTTTCTTT	CASSETGDAFF
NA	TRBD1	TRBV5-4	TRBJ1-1	TGTGCCAGCAGTCGAACAGGGGAAGGTGAAGCTTTCTTT	CASSRTGEGEAFF
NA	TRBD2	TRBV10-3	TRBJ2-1	TGTGCCATCAGTGAGTCATCTAGCGGGGGGGTCAATGAGCAGTTCTTC	CAISESSSGGVNEQFF
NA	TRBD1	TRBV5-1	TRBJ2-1	TGCGCCAGCAGCCCTGGGACAGTTTCCTACAATGAGCAGTTCTTC	CASSPGTVSYNEQFF
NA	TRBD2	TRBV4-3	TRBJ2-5	TGCGCCAGCAGCCCAGGGGCGGGGGGGCCCCTAGAGACCCAGTACTTC	CASSPGAGGPLETQYF
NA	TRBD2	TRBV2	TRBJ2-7	TGTGCCAGCAGCGAACTAGCGGGGGGACCCTACGAGCAGTACTTC	CASSELAGGPYEQYF
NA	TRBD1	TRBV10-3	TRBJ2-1	TGTGCCATCAGTCAAGCGGACAGGGGGCCCTACAATGAGCAGTTCTTC	CAISQADRGPYNEQFF
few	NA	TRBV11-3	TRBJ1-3	TGTGCCAGCAGTTCCGGGTTAGACTCTGGAAACACCATATATTTT	CASSSGLDSGNTIYF
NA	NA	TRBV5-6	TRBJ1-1	TGTGCCAGCAGCTTTAATGGTAAGGGGATGAACACTGAAGCTTTCTTT	CASSFNGKGMNTEAFF
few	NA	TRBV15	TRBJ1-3	TGTGCCACCAGCAGAGAGAAAGTCCCAGGTGGAAACACCATATATTTT	CATSREKVPGGNTIYF
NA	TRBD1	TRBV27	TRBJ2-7	TGTGCCAGCAGTCCGTGGACAGGGGCCTACGAGCAGTACTTC	CASSPWTGAYEQYF
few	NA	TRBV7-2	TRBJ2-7	TGTGCCAGCAGCCCTAGACAGGACTACGAGCAGTACTTC	CASSPRQDYEQYF
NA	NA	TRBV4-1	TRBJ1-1	TGCGCCAGCAGCCAAGGACAGGAGAACACTGAAGCTTTCTTT	CASSQGQENTEAFF
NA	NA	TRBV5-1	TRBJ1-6	TGCGCCAGCGGGCAGGGGTCGACCTCTAATTCACCCCTCCACTTT	CASGQGSTSNSPLHF
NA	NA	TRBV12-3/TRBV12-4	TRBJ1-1	TGTGCCAGCAGTTTTTCAGAGGAAACTGAAGCTTTCTTT	CASSFSEETEAFF
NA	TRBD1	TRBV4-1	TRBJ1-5	TGCGCCAGCAGCCAAGTCGGGGGGACAGGGCTCCGGCCCCAGCATTTT	CASSQVGGTGLRPQHF
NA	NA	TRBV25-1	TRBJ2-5	TGTGCCACCACGGGTGAGACCCAGTACTTC	CATTGETQYF
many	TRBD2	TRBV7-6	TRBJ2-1	TGTGCCAGCAGCTTAGGGAAGACTAGCGGGGGGTATCCGTACAATGAGCAGTTCTTC	CASSLGKTSGGYPYNEQFF
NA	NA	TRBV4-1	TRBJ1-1	TGCGCCAGCAGCCGCTCCCGGACAAGGGAGGACACTGAAGCTTTCTTT	CASSRSRTREDTEAFF
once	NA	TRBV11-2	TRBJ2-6	TGTGCCAGCAGCACAAGAAACTCTGGGGCCAACGTCCTGACTTTC	CASSTRNSGANVLTF
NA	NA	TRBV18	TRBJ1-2	TGTGCCAGCTCACCGACAGACTATGGCTACACCTTC	CASSPTDYGYTF
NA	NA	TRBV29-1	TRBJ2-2	TGCAGCGGATGGGACTTAACCGGGGAGCTGTTTTTT	CSGWDLTGELFF
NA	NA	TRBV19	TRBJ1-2	TGTGCCAGTAGTATACCGACGCGACTGTATGGCTACACCTTC	CASSIPTRLYGYTF
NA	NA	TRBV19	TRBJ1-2	TGTGCCAGTAGTATGAGGAGGGGCAACTATGGCTACACCTTC	CASSMRRGNYGYTF
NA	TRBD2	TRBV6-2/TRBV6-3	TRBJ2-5	TGTGCCAGCAGTCTTATCGGACTAGCGGGGGGCGTAGGAGAGACCCAGTACTTC	CASSLIGLAGGVGETQYF
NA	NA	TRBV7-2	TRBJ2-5	TGTGCCAGCAGCTTAATGCAGGGGTTCGGAGAGACCCAGTACTTC	CASSLMQGFGETQYF
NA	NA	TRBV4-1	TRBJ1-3	TGCGCCAGCAGCCAAAGGGGCACGGGCGGTGGAAACACCATATATTTT	CASSQRGTGGGNTIYF
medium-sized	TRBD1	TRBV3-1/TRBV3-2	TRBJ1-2	TGTGCCAGCAGCCAAGTTGGGCAGGGGGTCATTGGCTACACCTTC	CASSQVGQGVIGYTF
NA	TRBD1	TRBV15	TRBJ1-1	TGTGCCACCGGAAATACAGGGGGAGCTTTCTTT	CATGNTGGAFF
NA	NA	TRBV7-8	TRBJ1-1	TGTGCCAGCAGCTTAGTCTCGCAGGGAGGCACTGAAGCTTTCTTT	CASSLVSQGGTEAFF
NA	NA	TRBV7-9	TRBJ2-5	TGTGCCAGCAGCGGGTGGGAGGAGGGGACCCAGTACTTC	CASSGWEEGTQYF
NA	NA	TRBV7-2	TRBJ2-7	TGTGCCAGCAGCTTAAATAGGGGAAGTTCCTACGAGCAGTACTTC	CASSLNRGSSYEQYF
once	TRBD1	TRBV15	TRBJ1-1	TGTGCCACCAGCAGAGTAGGACAGGGATTGGGGACTGAAGCTTTCTTT	CATSRVGQGLGTEAFF
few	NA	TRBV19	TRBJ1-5	TGTGCCAGTACAGGAGGAGGTCCCAATCAGCCCCAGCATTTT	CASTGGGPNQPQHF
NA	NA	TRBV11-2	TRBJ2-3	TGTGCCAGCAGCTTAGCCGGGGGAACAGATACGCAGTATTTT	CASSLAGGTDTQYF
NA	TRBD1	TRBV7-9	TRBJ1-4	TGTGCCAGCAGCTTAGGGGGACAGCCGGGGGAAAAACTGTTTTTT	CASSLGGQPGEKLFF
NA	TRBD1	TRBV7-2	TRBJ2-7	TGTGCCAGCAGCTTAGCGCAGGTCAGGGGGAGCCACGAGCAGTACTTC	CASSLAQVRGSHEQYF
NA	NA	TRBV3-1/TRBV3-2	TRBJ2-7	TGTGCCAGCAGCCAACTGCCCGGGGATTTTGCCTACGAGCAGTACTTC	CASSQLPGDFAYEQYF
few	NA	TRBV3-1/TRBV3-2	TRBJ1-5	TGTGCCAGCAGCCAAGACCCAGGGATCAATCAGCCCCAGCATTTT	CASSQDPGINQPQHF
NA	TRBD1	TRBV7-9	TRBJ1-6	TGTGCCAGCAGCTCCGCAGGGGGTAATTCACCCCTCCACTTT	CASSSAGGNSPLHF
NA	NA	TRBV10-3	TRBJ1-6	TGTGCCATCAGTGAGTCTCTGGGCCGGGGTTCACCCCTCCACTTT	CAISESLGRGSPLHF
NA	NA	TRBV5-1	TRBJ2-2	TGCGCCAGCAGCTCCGACGGAGACACCGGGGAGCTGTTTTTT	CASSSDGDTGELFF
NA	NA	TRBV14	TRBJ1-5	TGTGCCAGCAGCCCGAGTAATGGCAATCAGCCCCAGCATTTT	CASSPSNGNQPQHF
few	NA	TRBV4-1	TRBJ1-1	TGCGCCAGCAGCCAACCTCCCTCTGAAGCTTTCTTT	CASSQPPSEAFF
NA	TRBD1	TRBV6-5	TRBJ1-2	TGTGCCAGCAGTAAAACCGGGACAGATGTAGGCTACACCTTC	CASSKTGTDVGYTF
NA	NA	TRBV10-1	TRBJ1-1	TGCGCCAGCAGCCGAGACGGGTTCAACACTGAAGCTTTCTTT	CASSRDGFNTEAFF
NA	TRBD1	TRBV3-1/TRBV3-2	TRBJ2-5	TGTGCCAGCAGCCAGGGACAGGGTAGAGAGACCCAGTACTTC	CASSQGQGRETQYF
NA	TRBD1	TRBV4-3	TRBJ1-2	TGCGCCAGCAGCCAAGATTTCCGGACAGGGAGGGGCTATGGCTACACCTTC	CASSQDFRTGRGYGYTF
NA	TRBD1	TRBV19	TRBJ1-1	TGTGCCAGTAGCACACAGGGGGCCAACACTGAAGCTTTCTTT	CASSTQGANTEAFF